Given below is one T cell receptor (beta chain) in context. The antigen is unknown. These data belong to a study of molecular identifiers for immune sequencing clone quantification. The study, taken as a whole, reports: Highly expanded clone sizes could be underestimated by identical TCR molecules that share a barcode. Clones above 20 RNA copies held over 97% of effector molecules, under 1% in naive cells.

Via MiXCR, TCRdb re-called the PCR reads, giving one row per CDR3 protein. Among under 800,000 distinct CDR3 sequences, 25% were seen once, and the ten largest hold 0.7% to 0.95%. The CDR3 has 14 residues. The V gene lost 1 base and the J gene lost 2 bases, with 9 bases spanning the gap. Germline V gene data show CDR1 as LGHNA and CDR2 as YSLEER. The specimen was naive CD8+ T cells from blood, with Jurkat cell RNA spiked in. The subset: FACS-sorted CD8+CD4-CCR7+CD45RA+ naive T cells. The gene calls are TRBV4-3 and TRBJ2-7; the D is unclear. This sequence was found in a human donor in good health. Some libraries in this study had Jurkat cell RNA spiked in. CDR3 loop: CASSQGYVAYEQYF. As DNA, the CDR3 is TGCGCCAGCAGCCAAGGGTACGTGGCCTACGAGCAGTACTTC.